The 16 T cell receptor beta chains in this list originate from one sample, sequenced in a study of T cells in Graves' hyperthyroidism and ophthalmopathy. Amplification targeted TCR beta CDR3 regions from RNA transcripts. The TCR CDR3 first-round RT-PCR relied on the HTBI primer set. TCRdb reprocessed the multiplex PCR reads with MiXCR, giving one entry per CDR3 protein. The data show 300,000 to 400,000 distinct CDR3 sequences, with 18% seen just once and about 49% held by the top ten. Sequencing was performed on blood. Receptor source: a woman in her forties or fifties with Graves' hyperthyroidism.

Concerning this clonotype itself: Mismatch with germline at one junction end may stem from a read error. The chain recombines TRBV5-1 with TRBJ2-2, with D possibly called TRBD1 or TRBD2 (5 bases each). CDR1 and CDR2 from the germline V gene are SGHRS and YFSETQ. The CDR3 is made up of 16 amino acids. CDR3 bases: TGCGCCAGCAACTTGGACTCATCCTGGGGGACCGGGGAGCTGTTTTTT. Encoded protein: CASNLDSSWGTGELFF. The complete variable domain, with remaining parts taken from reference TRBV5-1 and TRBJ2-2, reads KAGVTQTPRYLIKTRGQQVTLSCSPISGHRSVSWYQQTPGQGLQFLFEYFSETQRNKGNFPGRFSGRQFSNSRSEMNVSTLELGDSALYLCASNLDSSWGTGELFFGEGSRLTVL.

For the CDR3, the DNA is TGTGCCAGCAGCCACCGGTTGGCAGATACGCAGTATTTT. Its protein is CASSHRLADTQYF. The chain couples TRBV3-1 to TRBJ2-3; no clear D gene. This CDR3 has 13 residues. Deletions cut 3 bases from V and 4 bases from J, with 8 bases between. CDR1 is LGHDT and CDR2 is YNNKEL in the germline V gene (reference sequence).

The chain is built from TRBV19 and TRBJ2-1; possibly TRBD1 or TRBD2 for D (6 bases each). The germline CDR1 and CDR2 sequences are LNHDA and SQIVND (reference sequence). The CDR3 is 16 residues long. Deletions cut 5 bases from V and 6 bases from J, with 20 bases between. CDR3 DNA: TGTGCCAGTAGTTCGACCGGGACAACGGGGGTCAATGAGCAGTTCTTC. Translating gives CASSSTGTTGVNEQFF.

Concerning this clonotype: The germline gene is not matched at one end of the junction; a read error may be the cause. The chain joins TRBV18 to TRBJ2-7; D remains ambiguous. The CDR3 is 11 amino acids. From germline, CDR1 is KGHSH and CDR2 LQKENI. The CDR3 bases are TGTGCCAGCTCCCTTACCTACGAGCATTACTTC. Its translation: CASSLTYEHYF.

This rearrangement joins TRBV28 to TRBJ1-5; D not certain. V lost 3 bases to trimming and J lost 11 bases, with 11 bases between them. Germline V CDR1 and CDR2: MDHEN, SYDVKM. The CDR3 contains 12 residues. The CDR3, as DNA: TGTGCCAGCAGTTTCCAGGCTCGGGCCCAGCATTTT. It codes for CASSFQARAQHF.

This clonotype was detected many times. The chain has TRBV20-1 and TRBJ2-3; D perhaps matches TRBD2 (6 bases). Trimming shortened V by 7 bases and J by 1 base, and 21 bases separated the two germline ends. CDR1 is DFQATT, CDR2 SNEGSKA, per germline (reference sequence). This CDR3 region has 16 residues. The chain's CDR3 is CSVFPFSGPRTDTQYF. CDR3 coding DNA: TGCAGTGTCTTCCCATTCAGCGGGCCGCGCACAGATACGCAGTATTTT.

This clonotype was recorded a few times. The chain has TRBV7-8 and TRBJ1-2, with D hard to call. This CDR3 has 13 amino acids. Trimming removed 5 bases from V and 4 bases from J, with 11 bases in between. CDR1 SGHVS and CDR2 FQNEAQ come from the germline V gene. In nucleotides, the CDR3 is TGTGCCAGCAGCCCAGTTATGGGCTATGGCTACACCTTC. Protein: CASSPVMGYGYTF. The whole variable domain, remainder taken from reference TRBV7-8 and TRBJ1-2, is GAGVSQSPRYKVAKRGQDVALRCDPISGHVSLFWYQQALGQGPEFLTYFQNEAQLDKSGLPSDRFFAERPEGSVSTLKIQRTQQEDSAVYLCASSPVMGYGYTFGSGTRLTVV.

This clonotype was counted only a few times. This chain connects TRBV7-9 to TRBJ2-3; 8 bases are shared with TRBD1. Per the germline V gene, CDR1 is SEHNR and CDR2 is FQNEAQ (reference sequence). V was clipped by 4 bases and J by 1 base; unmatched bases: 10. The CDR3 length is 17 residues. CDR3 sequence (DNA): TGTGCCAGCAGCTGGGACCCGACAGGGGTAGGCACAGATACGCAGTATTTT. The encoded protein is CASSWDPTGVGTDTQYF.

A remark on this clonotype: Given a much more abundant clone one base away, this may be a read error. J is TRBJ2-1 and V is TRBV20-1; the D is unclear. The DNA end favors TRBJ2-7, so the J call may be wrong. Germline-derived CDR1 and CDR2 are DFQATT and SNEGSKA (reference sequence). The CDR3 is 15 residues long. In nucleotides, the CDR3 is TGCAGTGCTAGAGTGGGCGGAAGCTCCTACAATGAGCAGTACTTC. This encodes CSARVGGSSYNEQYF.

This clonotype was seen at least ten times. The rearrangement uses TRBV20-1 and TRBJ2-5; no clear D gene. This CDR3 is 12 amino acids long. Germline V gene lookup returns CDR1 DFQATT and CDR2 SNEGSKA (reference sequence). V was clipped by 1 base and J by 1 base, with 4 bases between them. This chain's CDR3 is CSARGPQETQYF. CDR3 nucleotide sequence: TGCAGTGCTAGAGGGCCCCAAGAGACCCAGTACTTC.

This clonotype showed up just a few times. The rearrangement links TRBV20-1 to TRBJ2-7; no reliable D call. Trimming pared 3 bases from V and 3 bases from J, leaving 12 bases between. The CDR3 length is 13 residues. Germline-derived CDR1 and CDR2 are DFQATT and SNEGSKA (reference sequence). CDR3 coding DNA: TGCAGTGCTAGGTCCAAACTGCTCTACGAGCAGTACTTC. This codes for CSARSKLLYEQYF.

This clonotype was seen only a few times. This rearrangement joins TRBV6-1 to TRBJ1-1; TRBD1 agrees at 8 bases. Germline-derived CDR1 and CDR2 are MNHNS and SASEGT. Trimming at V came to 5 bases and at J to 5 bases, leaving 7 bases not matched to a gene. The CDR3 contains 14 residues. CDR3 in amino acids: CASSPDRGQTEAFF. The CDR3 nucleotides are TGTGCCAGCAGTCCTGACAGGGGCCAAACTGAAGCTTTCTTT.

The J gene is TRBJ1-1, the V gene TRBV7-9; maybe TRBD1 (5 bases). V lost 1 base and J 8 bases, leaving 11 bases between the germline ends. CDR3 length equals 13 residues. The germline CDR1 and CDR2 sequences are SEHNR and FQNEAQ (reference sequence). The CDR3 protein is CASSLGQSAEAFF. The CDR3 DNA reads TGTGCCAGCAGCTTAGGACAGAGCGCCGAAGCTTTCTTT. The full variable domain, in which reference TRBV7-9 and TRBJ1-1 provide the parts outside the CDR3, is DTGVSQNPRHKITKRGQNVTFRCDPISEHNRLYWYRQTLGQGPEFLTYFQNEAQLEKSRLLSDRFSAERPKGSFSTLEIQRTEQGDSAMYLCASSLGQSAEAFFGQGTRLTVV.

The sample holds a few counts of this clonotype. One end of the junction varies from germline; a read error may be responsible. The chain has TRBV3-1 and TRBJ1-2; D gene ambiguous. Germline V gives CDR1 LGHDT, CDR2 YNNKEL (reference sequence). This CDR3 spans 13 amino acids. The CDR3 sequence: CASGQLGDYGYTF. The CDR3 bases are TGTGCCAGCGGCCAATTAGGAGACTATGGCTACACCTTC. The full variable domain, in which reference TRBV3-1 and TRBJ1-2 provide the parts outside the CDR3, is DTAVSQTPKYLVTQMGNDKSIKCEQNLGHDTMYWYKQDSKKFLKIMFSYNNKELIINETVPNRFSPKSPDKAHLNLHINSLELGDSAVYFCASGQLGDYGYTFGSGTRLTVV.

A few counts support this clonotype. The chain combines TRBV14 with TRBJ2-7; 8 bases are shared with TRBD1. The CDR3 runs 13 residues. V dropped 6 bases and J dropped 5; count of bases not matched to a gene: 6. Germline V lookup: CDR1 SGHDN, CDR2 FVKESK. CDR3 in amino acids: CASRRTGLNEQYF. CDR3 coding DNA: TGTGCCAGCAGACGGACAGGGTTGAACGAGCAGTACTTC.

In this sample, this clonotype turned up many times. The V and J genes are TRBV6-8 and TRBJ1-1; perhaps TRBD1 as D (5 bases). Looked up from germline, CDR1 is MNHGY and CDR2 is SAAAGT. V was pared by 8 bases and J by 1 base, with 14 bases between. CDR3 length equals 14 residues. CDR3 nucleotides: TGTGCCAGCCTTTCCGGGGCAGCGAACACTGAAGCTTTCTTT. It translates to CASLSGAANTEAFF.